A single sample is the source of the 6 T cell receptor beta chains below, sequenced in a study of early T cells in non-severe SARS-CoV-2 infection. Each CDR3 protein is one row after TCRdb ran MiXCR on the 5' RACE reads. The top ten hold over 6% of the sample, which has 30,000 to 40,000 distinct CDR3 sequences, roughly 5% seen once. Source: whole blood, taken at baseline. The receptor set was obtained from an adult who was a healthcare worker with PCR-confirmed SARS-CoV-2 infection or an uninfected control (not recorded which).

This clonotype occurred many times. The chain combines TRBV4-1 with TRBJ2-5, with D perhaps being TRBD1 or TRBD2 (5 bases each). V lost 5 bases, J lost 2 bases, and 15 bases lay in between. CDR3 length equals 15 residues. CDR1 is MGHRA, CDR2 YSYEKL, per germline. This CDR3 reads CASSGRRDPQETQYF. The CDR3 nucleotides are TGCGCCAGCAGCGGACGCCGGGACCCGCAAGAGACCCAGTACTTC.

At least ten counts were recorded for this clonotype. The CDR3 region has the DNA TGTGCCATCAGGGAGACTAGCGGGAGCACAGATACGCAGTATTTT. This sequence encodes CAIRETSGSTDTQYF. This chain uses TRBV10-3 with TRBJ2-3; 10 bases map to TRBD2. V shed 6 bases and J 0 bases; nucleotides not matched to a gene: 3. The germline gives CDR1 ENHRY, CDR2 SYGVKD. The CDR3 loop spans 15 amino acids.

At least ten counts were recorded for this clonotype. The chain employs TRBV7-8 and TRBJ2-3, with TRBD2 matching over 11 bases. J gave up 0 bases and V 5 bases, and 4 bases lay outside the gene matches. The CDR3 covers 16 residues. CDR1 is SGHVS and CDR2 is FQNEAQ in the germline V gene. CDR3 sequence (DNA): TGTGCCAGCAGCGCACGGACTAGCGGGAGCACAGATACGCAGTATTTT. This gives the protein CASSARTSGSTDTQYF.

This clonotype was seen ten or more times. The chain employs TRBV18 and TRBJ2-7, with no clear D. This CDR3 has 14 residues. The germline CDR1 and CDR2 sequences are KGHSH and LQKENI. Deletions cut 2 bases from V and 4 bases from J, with 12 bases between. The CDR3 coding sequence is TGTGCCAGCTCACCAGCCAGCCCTTCTTACGAGCAGTACTTC. This translates into CASSPASPSYEQYF.

This clonotype was detected a few times. The chain uses TRBV5-1 and TRBJ2-5; TRBD1 is a possible D gene (6 bases). Germline CDR1 is SGHRS and CDR2 is YFSETQ. V was cut by 5 bases and J by 2 bases, with 16 bases left in between. This CDR3 is 15 amino acids long. CDR3 nucleotide sequence: TGCGCCAGCAGTCCCGACAGGCCCAATCAAGAGACCCAGTACTTC. Residues: CASSPDRPNQETQYF.

This clonotype was seen many times. The chain links TRBV5-1 to TRBJ2-1; D assignment may be TRBD1 or TRBD2 (5 bases each). This CDR3 is 16 amino acids long. The V and J ends lost 4 bases and 4 bases respectively, with 18 bases between them. CDR1 and CDR2 from the germline V gene are SGHRS and YFSETQ. CDR3: CASSDHRRGRYNEQFF. DNA for the CDR3: TGCGCCAGCAGCGACCATCGAAGGGGACGGTACAATGAGCAGTTCTTC.